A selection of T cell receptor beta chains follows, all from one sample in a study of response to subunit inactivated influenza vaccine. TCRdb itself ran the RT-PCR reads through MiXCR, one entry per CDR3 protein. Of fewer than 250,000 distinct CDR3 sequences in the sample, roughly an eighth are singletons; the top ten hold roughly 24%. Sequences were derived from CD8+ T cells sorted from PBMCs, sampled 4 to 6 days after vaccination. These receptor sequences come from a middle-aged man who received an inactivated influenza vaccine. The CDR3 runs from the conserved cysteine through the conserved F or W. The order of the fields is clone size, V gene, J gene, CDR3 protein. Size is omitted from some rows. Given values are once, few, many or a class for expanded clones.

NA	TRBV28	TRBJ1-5	CASLWGGSNQPQHF
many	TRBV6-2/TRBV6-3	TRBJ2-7	CASHPGGTGYYEQYF
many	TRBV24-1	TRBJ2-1	CATRGAFSYNEQFF
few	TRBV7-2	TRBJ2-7	CASSSPVVDRGHYEQYF
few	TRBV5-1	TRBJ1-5	CASSPGHNQPQHF
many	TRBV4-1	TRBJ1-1	CASSQTVEMNTEAFF
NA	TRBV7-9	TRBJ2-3	CASSYPDGGTSTDTQYF
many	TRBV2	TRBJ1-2	CASSEQAGGLPNYGYTF
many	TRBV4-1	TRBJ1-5	CASSQGRGPQPQHF
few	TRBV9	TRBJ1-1	CASSVAVGGPGNTEAFF
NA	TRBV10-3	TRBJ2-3	CAISESNTGLAHTTDTQYF
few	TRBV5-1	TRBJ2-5	CASSLGGDMETQYF
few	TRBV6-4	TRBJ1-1	CASSDSKTAENTEAFF
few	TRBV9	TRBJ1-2	CASSVVEGDRHNYGYTF
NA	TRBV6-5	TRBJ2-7	CASSYSELGYRGYEQYF
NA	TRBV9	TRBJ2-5	CASSVSGTSVETQYF
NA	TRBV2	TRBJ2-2	CASRPGQGASGELFF
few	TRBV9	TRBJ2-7	CASSVTSGSYEQYF
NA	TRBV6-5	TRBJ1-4	CASSYTTGENEKLFF
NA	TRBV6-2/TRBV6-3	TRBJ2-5	CASSYYRLAGGGETQYF
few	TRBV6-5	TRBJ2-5	CASSYRTGTGEETQYF
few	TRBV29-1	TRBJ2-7	CSVDSGPYEQYF
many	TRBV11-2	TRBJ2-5	CASSFSGVQETQYF
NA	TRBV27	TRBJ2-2	CASSLSSPGELFF